The clone carrying this TCR beta chain was recorded at least ten times. No antigen is known for it. This record belongs to a study of regulatory T cells in long-lasting Graves disease. The time point denotes: newly diagnosed GD, antithyroid drugs for less than 3 months. The TCR library was made from RNA extracted from PBMCs. The CDR3 spans 14 residues. With 8 bases removed from V and 0 bases from J, the gap between germline ends came to 10 bases. Germline CDR1 and CDR2: SGHDN and FVKESK. Combining iRepertoire HTBI primers with Arm-PCR of CDR3 regions, the authors built TCR beta libraries. TCRdb passed the multiplex PCR reads through MiXCR, listing each CDR3 protein once. Of hundreds of thousands of distinct CDR3 sequences listed, 12% were seen once; the top ten hold about 8.9%. General study results and limits: It was in persistent disease that TRBV28, TRBJ1-2 and TRBJ2-5 were favored.

Another study also made use of these data, one on T cells in Graves' hyperthyroidism and ophthalmopathy. That study adds: Most expanded thyroid clonotypes above 0.001 recurred in blood.

The chain joins TRBV14 to TRBJ2-2, with unresolved D. The sample here was peripheral blood mononuclear cells (PBMCs), taken at new diagnosis, from a patient treated with antithyroid drugs. This TCR derives from a woman aged 25-40 years with Graves disease. The CDR3 here is CASRAPSNTGELFF. Written as DNA, the CDR3 is TGTGCCAGCCGGGCCCCTTCGAACACCGGGGAGCTGTTTTTT.